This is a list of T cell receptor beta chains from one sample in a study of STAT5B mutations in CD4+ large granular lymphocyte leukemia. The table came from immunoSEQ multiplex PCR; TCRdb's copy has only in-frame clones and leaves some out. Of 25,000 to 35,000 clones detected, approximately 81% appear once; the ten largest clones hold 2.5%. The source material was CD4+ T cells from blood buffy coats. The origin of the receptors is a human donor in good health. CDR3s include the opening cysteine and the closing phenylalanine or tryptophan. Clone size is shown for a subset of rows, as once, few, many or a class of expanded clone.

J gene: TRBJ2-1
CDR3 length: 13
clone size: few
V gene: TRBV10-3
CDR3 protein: CAISETGRNEQFF

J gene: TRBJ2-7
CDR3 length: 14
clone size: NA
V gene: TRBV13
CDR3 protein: CASSQRGGNYEQYF

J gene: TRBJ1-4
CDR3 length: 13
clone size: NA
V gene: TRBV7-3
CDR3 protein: CASSSGQWEKLFF

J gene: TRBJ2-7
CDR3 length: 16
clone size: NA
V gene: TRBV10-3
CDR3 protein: CAISESPGLGIYEQYF

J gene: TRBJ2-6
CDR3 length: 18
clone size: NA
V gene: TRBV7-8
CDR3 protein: CASSLAQDRNSGANVLTF

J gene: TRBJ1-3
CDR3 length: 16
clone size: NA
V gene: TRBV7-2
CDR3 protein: CASSLGGRAAGNTIYF

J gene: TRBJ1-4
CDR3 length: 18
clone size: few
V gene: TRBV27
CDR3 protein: CASSLLGQGRLTNEKLFF

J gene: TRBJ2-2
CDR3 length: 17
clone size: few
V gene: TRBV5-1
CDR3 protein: CASRIFGPLESTGELFF

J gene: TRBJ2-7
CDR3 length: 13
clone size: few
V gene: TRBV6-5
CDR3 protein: CASSQGQGGEQYF

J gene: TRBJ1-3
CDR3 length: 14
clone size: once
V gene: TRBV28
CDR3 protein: CASIQTSSGNTIYF

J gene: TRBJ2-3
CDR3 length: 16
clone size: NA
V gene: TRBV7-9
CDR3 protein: CASSFPGQRRTDTQYF

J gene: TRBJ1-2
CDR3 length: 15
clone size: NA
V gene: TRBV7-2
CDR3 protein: CASSLVGQGNYGYTF

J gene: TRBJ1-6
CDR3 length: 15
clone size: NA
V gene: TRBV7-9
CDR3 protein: CASSPPGQNNSPLHF

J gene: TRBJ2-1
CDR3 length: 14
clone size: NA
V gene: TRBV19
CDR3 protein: CASSIGGRANEQFF

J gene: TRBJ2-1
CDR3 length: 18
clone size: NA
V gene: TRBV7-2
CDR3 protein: CASSLKLAGYSSYNEQFF

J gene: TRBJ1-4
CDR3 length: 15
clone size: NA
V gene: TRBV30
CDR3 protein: CAWSAGTGSNEKLFF

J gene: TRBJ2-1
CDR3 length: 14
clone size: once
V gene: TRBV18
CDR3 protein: CASSPQDRGNEQFF

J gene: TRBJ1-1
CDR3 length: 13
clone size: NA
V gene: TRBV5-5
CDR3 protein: CASSFMMNTEAFF

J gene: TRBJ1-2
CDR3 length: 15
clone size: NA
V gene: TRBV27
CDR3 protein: CASSFDAGTNYGYTF

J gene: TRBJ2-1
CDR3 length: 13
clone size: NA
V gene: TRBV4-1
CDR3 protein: CASSQKGQREQFF

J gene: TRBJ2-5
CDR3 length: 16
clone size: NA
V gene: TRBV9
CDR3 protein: CASSVAASGAEETQYF

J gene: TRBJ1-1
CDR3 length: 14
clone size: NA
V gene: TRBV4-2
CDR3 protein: CASSQGIENTEAFF

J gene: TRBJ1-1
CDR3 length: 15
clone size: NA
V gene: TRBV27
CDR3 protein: CASSRRDTRNTEAFF

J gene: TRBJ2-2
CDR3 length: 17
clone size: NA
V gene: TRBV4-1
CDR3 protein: CASSQGPGQGNTGELFF

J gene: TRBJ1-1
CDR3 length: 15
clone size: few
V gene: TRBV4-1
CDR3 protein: CASSQGAAVLTEAFF

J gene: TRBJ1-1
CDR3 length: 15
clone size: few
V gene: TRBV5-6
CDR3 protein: CASSLWWVSNTEAFF

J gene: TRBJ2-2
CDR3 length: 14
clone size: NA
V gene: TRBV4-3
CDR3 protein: CASSLTGITGELFF

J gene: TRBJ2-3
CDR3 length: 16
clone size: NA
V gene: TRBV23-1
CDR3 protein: CASSQSAGASTDTQYF

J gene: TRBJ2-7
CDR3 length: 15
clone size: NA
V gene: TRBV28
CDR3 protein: CASSSDRGMGYEQYF

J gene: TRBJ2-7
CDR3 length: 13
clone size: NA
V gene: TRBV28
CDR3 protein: CASISGGSWEQYF

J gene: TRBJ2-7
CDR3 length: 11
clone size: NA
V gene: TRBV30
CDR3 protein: CAWSSLGEQYF

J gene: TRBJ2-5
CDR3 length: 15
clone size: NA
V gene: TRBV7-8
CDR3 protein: CASSLARTGRETQYF

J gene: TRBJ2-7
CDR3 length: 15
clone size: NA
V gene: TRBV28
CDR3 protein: CASSPPLDRFYEQYF

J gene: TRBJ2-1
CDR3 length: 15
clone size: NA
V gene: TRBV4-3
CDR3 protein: CASSPGRGSYNEQFF

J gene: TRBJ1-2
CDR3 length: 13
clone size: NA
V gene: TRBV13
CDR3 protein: CASSLTVGYGYTF

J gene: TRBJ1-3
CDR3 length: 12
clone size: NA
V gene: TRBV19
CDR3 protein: CASSDIGNTIYF

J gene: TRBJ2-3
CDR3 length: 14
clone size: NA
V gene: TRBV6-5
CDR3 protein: CASRFSGSTDTQYF

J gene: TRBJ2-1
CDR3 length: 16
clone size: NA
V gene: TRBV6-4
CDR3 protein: CASSDSSRSSYNEQFF

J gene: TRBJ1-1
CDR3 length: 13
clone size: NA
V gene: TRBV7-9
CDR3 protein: CASSNPGTAEAFF

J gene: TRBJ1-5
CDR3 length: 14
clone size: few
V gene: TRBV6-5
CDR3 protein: CASSLSAGNQPQHF

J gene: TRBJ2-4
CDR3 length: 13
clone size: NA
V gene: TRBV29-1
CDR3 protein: CSAQGSGGGIQYF

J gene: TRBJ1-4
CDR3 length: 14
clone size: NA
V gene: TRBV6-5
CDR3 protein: CASSYYRDNEKLFF

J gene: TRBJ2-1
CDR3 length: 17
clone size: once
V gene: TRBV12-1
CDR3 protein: CASSFAPRRQGEYEQFF

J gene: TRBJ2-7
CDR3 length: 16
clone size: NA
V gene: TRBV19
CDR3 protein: CASSPLRAGATYEQYF

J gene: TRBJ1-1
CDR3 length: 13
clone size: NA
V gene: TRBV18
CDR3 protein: CASSSTENTEAFF

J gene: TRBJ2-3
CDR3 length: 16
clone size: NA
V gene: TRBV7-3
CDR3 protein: CASSPLAGGGTDTQYF

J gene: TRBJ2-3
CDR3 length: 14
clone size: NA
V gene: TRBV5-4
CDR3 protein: CASSADLSTDTQYF

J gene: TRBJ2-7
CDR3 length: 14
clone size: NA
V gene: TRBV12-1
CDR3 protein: CASSFSGPSYEQYF

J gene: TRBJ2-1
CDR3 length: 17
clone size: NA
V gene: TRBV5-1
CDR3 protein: CASSLGAGTGLNNEQFF

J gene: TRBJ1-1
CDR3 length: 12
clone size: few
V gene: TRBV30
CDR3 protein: CAWSGQRKGAFF

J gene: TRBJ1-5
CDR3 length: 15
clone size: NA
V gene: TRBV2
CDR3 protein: CASSDVGQGNQPQHF

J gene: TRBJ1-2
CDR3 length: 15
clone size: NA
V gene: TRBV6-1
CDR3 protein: CASREPTGGIYGYTF

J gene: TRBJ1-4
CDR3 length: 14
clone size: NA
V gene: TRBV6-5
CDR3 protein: CASKQGGGGEKLFF

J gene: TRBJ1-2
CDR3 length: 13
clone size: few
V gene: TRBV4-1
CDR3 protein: CASSRQDSPGYTF